What follows describes a single T cell receptor (beta chain). This clone was observed once. Which antigen it targets is not known. No base quality information exists; no much larger clone differs at one position. The receptor library was made with the immunoSEQ multiplex PCR assay. This is the immuneACCESS table as TCRdb keeps it, with only in-frame sequences that have V and J called. A part of the clones is gone; compared with another copy, unresolved V genes explain less than half, and the rest is unexplained. The sample table holds approximately 130,000 clones, of which approximately 93% were seen once. The ten largest account for around 6% of the sample. CDR1 and CDR2, looked up from the germline V gene (reference sequence), are PRHDT and FYEKMQ. A distance of 12 bases separates the germline ends of V and J, which lose 5 bases and 4 bases respectively. Measured from the cysteine to the phenylalanine, the CDR3 is 13 residues long. The entry retains the CDR3 DNA only, 39 bases that are in frame from base 1.

The data were obtained in a study of T cell changes during pregnancy in multiple sclerosis (dated by TCRdb to between 2018 and 2021). Background for the entire study: The study examined how the T cell repertoire changed over the course of pregnancy in women with multiple sclerosis.

The sequence came from a female donor with multiple sclerosis, enrolled in a pregnancy study. This chain is built from TRBV13 and TRBJ2-7; TRBD1 is a possible D gene, resting on 6 matching bases. The sequences come from peripheral blood, collected before pregnancy. The CDR3 region reads CASSLQGRYEQYF. The DNA sequence reads TGTGCCAGCAGCCTACAGGGTCGGTACGAGCAGTACTTC.